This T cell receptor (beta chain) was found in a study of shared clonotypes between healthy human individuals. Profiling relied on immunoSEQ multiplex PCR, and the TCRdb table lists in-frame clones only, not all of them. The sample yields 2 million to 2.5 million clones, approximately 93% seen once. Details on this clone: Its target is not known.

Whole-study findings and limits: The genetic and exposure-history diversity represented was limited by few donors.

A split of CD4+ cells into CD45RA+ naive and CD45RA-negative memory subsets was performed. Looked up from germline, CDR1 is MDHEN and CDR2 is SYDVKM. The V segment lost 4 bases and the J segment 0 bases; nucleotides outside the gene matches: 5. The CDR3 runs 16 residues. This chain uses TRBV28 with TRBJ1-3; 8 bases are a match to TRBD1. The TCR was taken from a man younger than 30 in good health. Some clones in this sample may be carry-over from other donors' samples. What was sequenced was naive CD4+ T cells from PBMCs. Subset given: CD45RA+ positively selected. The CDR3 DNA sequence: TGTGCCAGCAGTTCATCAGGGGGCGACTCTGGAAACACCATATATTTT. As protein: CASSSSGGDSGNTIYF.